This T cell receptor beta chain was identified in a study of T-cell reconstitution after alpha-beta-depleted transplantation in children. Library preparation (for TCRbeta) was performed with unique molecular identifiers. TCRdb fed the PCR reads into MiXCR, producing one record per CDR3 protein. The sample records hundreds of thousands of distinct CDR3 sequences, approximately 10% being singletons. With 2 bases removed from V and 8 bases from J, the gap between germline ends came to 13 bases. The CDR3 length is 15 residues. Germline V gene data show CDR1 as ENHRY and CDR2 as SYGVKD. This clonotype was counted between two and nine times.

The rearrangement uses TRBV10-3 and TRBJ1-6; no definite D call. This specimen was PBMCs from the stem cell graft donor, taken from the stem cell graft. This clonotype was obtained from a human donor who donated a stem cell graft to a child with acute lymphoblastic leukemia. CDR3 nucleotides: TGTGCCATCAGTGAGGTATCGGGTTCGGATTCACCCCTCCACTTT. It yields the protein CAISEVSGSDSPLHF.